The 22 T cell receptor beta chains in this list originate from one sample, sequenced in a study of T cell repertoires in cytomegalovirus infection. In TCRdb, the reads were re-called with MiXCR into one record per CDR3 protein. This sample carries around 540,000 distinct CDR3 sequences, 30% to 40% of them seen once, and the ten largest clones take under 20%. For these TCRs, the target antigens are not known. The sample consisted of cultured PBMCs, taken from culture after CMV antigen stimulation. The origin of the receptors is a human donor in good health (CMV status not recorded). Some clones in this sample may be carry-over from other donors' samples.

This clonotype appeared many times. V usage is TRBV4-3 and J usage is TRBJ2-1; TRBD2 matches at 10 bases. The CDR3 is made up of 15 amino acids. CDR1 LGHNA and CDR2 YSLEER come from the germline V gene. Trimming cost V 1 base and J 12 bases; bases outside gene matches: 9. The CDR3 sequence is CASSQGLAGALWQFF. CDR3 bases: TGCGCCAGCAGCCAAGGTCTAGCGGGAGCTTTATGGCAGTTCTTC.

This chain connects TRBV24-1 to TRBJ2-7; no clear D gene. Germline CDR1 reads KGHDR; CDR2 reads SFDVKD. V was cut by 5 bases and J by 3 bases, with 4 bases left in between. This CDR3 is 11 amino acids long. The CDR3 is CATSGGYEQYF. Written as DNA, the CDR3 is TGTGCCACCAGTGGGGGCTACGAGCAGTACTTC.

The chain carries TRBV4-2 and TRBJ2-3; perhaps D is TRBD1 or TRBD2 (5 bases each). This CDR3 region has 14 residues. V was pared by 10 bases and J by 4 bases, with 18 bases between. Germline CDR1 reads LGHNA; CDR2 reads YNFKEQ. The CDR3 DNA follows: TGTGCCACATGGGACCTCGCCTCCGCAGATACGCAGTATTTT. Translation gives CATWDLASADTQYF.

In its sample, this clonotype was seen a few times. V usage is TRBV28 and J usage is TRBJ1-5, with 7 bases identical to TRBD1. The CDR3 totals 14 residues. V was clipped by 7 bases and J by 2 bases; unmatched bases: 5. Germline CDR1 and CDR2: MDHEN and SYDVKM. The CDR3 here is CASIRGGGNQPQHF. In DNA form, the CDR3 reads TGTGCCAGCATCAGAGGGGGCGGCAATCAGCCCCAGCATTTT.

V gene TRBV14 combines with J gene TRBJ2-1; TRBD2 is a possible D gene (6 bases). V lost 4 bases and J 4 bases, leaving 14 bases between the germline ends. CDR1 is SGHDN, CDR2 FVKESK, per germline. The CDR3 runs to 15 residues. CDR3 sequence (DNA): TGTGCCAGCAGCCCCCGGGCGGGAAGGTACAATGAGCAGTTCTTC. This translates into CASSPRAGRYNEQFF.

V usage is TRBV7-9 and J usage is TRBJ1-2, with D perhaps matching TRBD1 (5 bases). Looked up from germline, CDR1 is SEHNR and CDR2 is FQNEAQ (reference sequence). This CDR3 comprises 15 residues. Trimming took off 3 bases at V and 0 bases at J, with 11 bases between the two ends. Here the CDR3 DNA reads TGTGCCAGCAGCTTGGACACAGCCGCTAACTATGGCTACACCTTC. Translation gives CASSLDTAANYGYTF. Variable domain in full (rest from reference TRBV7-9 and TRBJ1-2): DTGVSQNPRHKITKRGQNVTFRCDPISEHNRLYWYRQTLGQGPEFLTYFQNEAQLEKSRLLSDRFSAERPKGSFSTLEIQRTEQGDSAMYLCASSLDTAANYGYTFGSGTRLTVV.

The CDR3 loop reads CATSEPGQGSTDTQYF. The CDR3 DNA reads as TGTGCCACCAGTGAACCCGGACAGGGCAGCACAGATACGCAGTATTTT. The chain is built from TRBV24-1 and TRBJ2-3, with 8 bases fitting TRBD1. The CDR3 contains 16 residues. V lost 4 bases to trimming and J lost 0 bases; unmatched junction nucleotides: 5. CDR1 is KGHDR, CDR2 SFDVKD, per germline.

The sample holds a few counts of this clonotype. The CDR3 is CASSWGGQGRYEQYF. As DNA, the CDR3 is TGTGCCAGCAGCTGGGGAGGGCAGGGACGCTACGAGCAGTACTTC. This rearrangement joins TRBV11-2 to TRBJ2-7, with 7 bases lining up with TRBD2. The V gene's germline CDR1 is SGHAT and CDR2 FQNNGV. J was trimmed by 3 bases and V by 4 bases; bases with no gene match: 9. The CDR3 totals 15 residues.

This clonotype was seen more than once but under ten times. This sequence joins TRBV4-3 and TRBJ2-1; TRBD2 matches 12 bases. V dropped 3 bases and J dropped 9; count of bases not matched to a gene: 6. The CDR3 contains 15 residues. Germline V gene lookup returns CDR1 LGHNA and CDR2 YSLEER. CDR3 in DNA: TGCGCCAGCAGCCAGAGACTAGCGGGAGTTAGTGAGCAGTTCTTC. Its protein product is CASSQRLAGVSEQFF.

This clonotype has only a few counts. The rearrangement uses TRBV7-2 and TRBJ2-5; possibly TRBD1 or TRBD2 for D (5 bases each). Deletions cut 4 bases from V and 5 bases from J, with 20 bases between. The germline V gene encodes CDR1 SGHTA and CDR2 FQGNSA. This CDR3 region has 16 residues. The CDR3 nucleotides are TGTGCCAGCAGCTCCCGCCTTGGTGGGGGTGGGGAGACCCAGTACTTC. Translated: CASSSRLGGGGETQYF.

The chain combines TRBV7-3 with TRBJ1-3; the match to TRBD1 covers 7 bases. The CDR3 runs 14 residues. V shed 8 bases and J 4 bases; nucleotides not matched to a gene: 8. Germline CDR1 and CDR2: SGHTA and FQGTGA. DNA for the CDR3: TGTGCCAGCCAAGACAGGGATGGAGGAAACACCATATATTTT. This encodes CASQDRDGGNTIYF.

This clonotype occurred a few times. The CDR3 sequence is CASSILAGTTEAFF. The CDR3 bases are TGTGCCAGTAGTATTTTGGCAGGGACCACTGAAGCTTTCTTT. This chain links TRBV19 with TRBJ1-1; D is perhaps TRBD1 (5 bases). Trimming left V 3 bases short and J 4 bases short, with 12 bases between. Germline V lookup: CDR1 LNHDA, CDR2 SQIVND (reference sequence). The CDR3 covers 14 residues.

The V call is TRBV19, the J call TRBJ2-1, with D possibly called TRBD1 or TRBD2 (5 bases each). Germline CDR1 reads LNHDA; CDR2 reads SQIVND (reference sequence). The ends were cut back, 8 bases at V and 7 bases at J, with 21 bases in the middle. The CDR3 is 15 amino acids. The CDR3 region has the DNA TGTGCCAGTTGCGTGGGGGTGACCCCTGGGAATGAGCAGTTCTTC. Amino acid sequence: CASCVGVTPGNEQFF. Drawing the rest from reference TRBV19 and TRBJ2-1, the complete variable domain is DGGITQSPKYLFRKEGQNVTLSCEQNLNHDAMYWYRQDPGQGLRLIYYSQIVNDFQKGDIAEGYSVSREKKESFPLTVTSAQKNPTAFYLCASCVGVTPGNEQFFGPGTRLTVL.

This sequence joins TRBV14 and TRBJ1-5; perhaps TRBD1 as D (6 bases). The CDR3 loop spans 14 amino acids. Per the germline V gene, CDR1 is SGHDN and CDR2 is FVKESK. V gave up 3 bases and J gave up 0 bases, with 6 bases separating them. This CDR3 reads CASSQGASNQPQHF. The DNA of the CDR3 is TGTGCCAGCAGCCAGGGGGCTAGCAATCAGCCCCAGCATTTT.

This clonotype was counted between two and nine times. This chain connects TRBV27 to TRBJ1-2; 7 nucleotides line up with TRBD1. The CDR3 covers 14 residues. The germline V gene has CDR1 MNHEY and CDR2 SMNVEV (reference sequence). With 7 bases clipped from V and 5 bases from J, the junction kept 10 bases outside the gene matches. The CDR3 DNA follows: TGTGCCAGCAAACCTTCAGGGGGTATTTATGGCTACACCTTC. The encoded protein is CASKPSGGIYGYTF.

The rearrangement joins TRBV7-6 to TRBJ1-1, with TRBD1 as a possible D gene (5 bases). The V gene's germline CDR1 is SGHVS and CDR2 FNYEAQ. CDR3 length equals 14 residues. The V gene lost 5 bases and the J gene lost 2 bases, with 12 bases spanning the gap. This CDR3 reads CASSGRQFNTEAFF. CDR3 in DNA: TGTGCCAGCAGCGGCAGACAGTTTAACACTGAAGCTTTCTTT.

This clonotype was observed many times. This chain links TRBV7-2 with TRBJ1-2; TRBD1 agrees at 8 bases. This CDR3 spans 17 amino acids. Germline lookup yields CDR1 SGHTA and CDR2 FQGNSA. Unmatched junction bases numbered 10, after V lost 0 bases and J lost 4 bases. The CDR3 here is CASSLAPLRGQFYGYTF. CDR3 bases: TGTGCCAGCAGCTTAGCGCCCCTCAGGGGGCAGTTCTATGGCTACACCTTC.

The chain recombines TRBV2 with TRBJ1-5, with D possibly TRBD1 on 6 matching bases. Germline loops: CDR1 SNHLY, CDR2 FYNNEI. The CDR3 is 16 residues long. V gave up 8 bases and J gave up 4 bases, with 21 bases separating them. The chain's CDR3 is CASREGGRRANQPQHF. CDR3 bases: TGTGCCAGCCGAGAAGGGGGGCGCAGAGCTAATCAGCCCCAGCATTTT.

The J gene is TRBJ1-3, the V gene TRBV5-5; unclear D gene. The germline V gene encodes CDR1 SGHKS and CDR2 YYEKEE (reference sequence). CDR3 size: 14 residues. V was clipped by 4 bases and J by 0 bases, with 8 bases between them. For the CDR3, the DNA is TGTGCCAGCAGCATTGGGCCCTCTGGAAACACCATATATTTT. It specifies CASSIGPSGNTIYF.

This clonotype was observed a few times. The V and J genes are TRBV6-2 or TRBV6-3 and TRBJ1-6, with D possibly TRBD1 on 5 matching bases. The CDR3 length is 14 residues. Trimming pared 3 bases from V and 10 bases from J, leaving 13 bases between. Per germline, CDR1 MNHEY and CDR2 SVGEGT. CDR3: CASSYEGRRSPLHF. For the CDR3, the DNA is TGTGCCAGCAGTTATGAGGGACGGAGATCACCCCTCCACTTT.

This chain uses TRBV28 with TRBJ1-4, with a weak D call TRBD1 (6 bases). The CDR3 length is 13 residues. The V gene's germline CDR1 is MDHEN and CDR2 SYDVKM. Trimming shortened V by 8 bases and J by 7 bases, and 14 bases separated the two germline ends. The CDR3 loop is CASQGRGSEKLFF. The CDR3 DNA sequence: TGTGCCAGCCAGGGCAGGGGATCTGAAAAACTGTTTTTT.

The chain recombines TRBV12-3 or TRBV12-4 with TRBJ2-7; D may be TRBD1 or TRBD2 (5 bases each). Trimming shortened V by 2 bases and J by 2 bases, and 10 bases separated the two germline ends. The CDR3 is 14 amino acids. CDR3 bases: TGTGCCAGCAGTTTACGGGACGGTCCCTACGAGCAGTACTTC. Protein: CASSLRDGPYEQYF.